The clone carrying this TCR beta chain was seen a single time. V dropped 6 bases and J dropped 3; count of bases not matched to a gene: 5. The CDR3 runs 14 residues. The V gene's germline CDR1 is LNHDA and CDR2 SQIVND (reference sequence). Clones were sequenced by immunoSEQ multiplex PCR, and TCRdb holds only the in-frame ones, with some missing. The sample comprises approximately 110,000 clones, 90% to 95% of which are singletons, and 1.4% to 1.5% rests with the top ten. The data were taken from a study of T cells after somatic rescue of genetic block. Sample: peripheral blood mononuclear cells (PBMCs). The sequence was obtained from a young woman. V and J are TRBV19 and TRBJ1-5, with 7 positions matching TRBD1. For the CDR3, the DNA is TGTGCCAGTAGAAGGGACAGAAACAATCAGCCCCAGCATTTT. It codes for CASRRDRNNQPQHF.